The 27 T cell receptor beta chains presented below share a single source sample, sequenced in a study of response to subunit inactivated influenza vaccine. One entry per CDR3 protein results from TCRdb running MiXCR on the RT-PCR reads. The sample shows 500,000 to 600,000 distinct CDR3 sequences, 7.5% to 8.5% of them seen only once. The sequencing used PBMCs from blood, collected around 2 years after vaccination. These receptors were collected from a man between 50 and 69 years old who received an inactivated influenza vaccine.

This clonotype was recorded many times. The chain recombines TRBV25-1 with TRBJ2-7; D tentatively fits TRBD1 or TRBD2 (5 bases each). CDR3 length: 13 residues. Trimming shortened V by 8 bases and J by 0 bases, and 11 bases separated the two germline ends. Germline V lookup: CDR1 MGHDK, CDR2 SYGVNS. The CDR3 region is CASRLGGSYEQYF. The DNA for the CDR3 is TGTGCCAGCCGCCTTGGGGGCTCCTACGAGCAGTACTTC.

The CDR3 spells CASSPRSGQGYQETQYF. DNA for the CDR3: TGCGCCAGCAGCCCCCGTTCGGGCCAAGGGTACCAAGAGACCCAGTACTTC. The rearrangement uses TRBV5-1 and TRBJ2-5; no clear D. The germline V gene encodes CDR1 SGHRS and CDR2 YFSETQ. The CDR3 is made up of 17 amino acids. Trimming removed 4 bases at V and 0 bases at J, with 19 bases between.

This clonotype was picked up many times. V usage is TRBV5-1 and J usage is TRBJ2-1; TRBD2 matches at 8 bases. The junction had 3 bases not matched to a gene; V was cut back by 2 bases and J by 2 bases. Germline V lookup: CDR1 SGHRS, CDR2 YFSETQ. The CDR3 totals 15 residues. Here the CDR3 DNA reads TGCGCCAGCAGCTTTTCACTAGCGGCCTACAATGAGCAGTTCTTC. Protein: CASSFSLAAYNEQFF.

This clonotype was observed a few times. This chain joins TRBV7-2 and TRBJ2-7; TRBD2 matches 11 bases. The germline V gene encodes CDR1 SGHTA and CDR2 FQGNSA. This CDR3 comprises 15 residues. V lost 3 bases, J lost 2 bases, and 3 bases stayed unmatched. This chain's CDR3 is CASSFRTSGPYEQYF. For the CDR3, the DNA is TGTGCCAGCAGCTTCAGGACTAGCGGGCCCTACGAGCAGTACTTC.

CDR3 sequence (DNA): TGTGCCAGCAGCCCTTCGGCGGGACAGGGGATCTATGGCTACACCTTC. Translation: CASSPSAGQGIYGYTF. The J gene is TRBJ1-2, the V gene TRBV4-2; 10 bases are a match to TRBD1. The CDR3 contains 16 residues. V was clipped by 4 bases and J by 4 bases; unmatched bases: 9. Germline V lookup: CDR1 LGHNA, CDR2 YNFKEQ.

CDR3 loop: CATSKSTGAGYGYTF. In DNA form, the CDR3 reads TGTGCCACCAGCAAATCGACAGGGGCAGGCTATGGCTACACCTTC. The chain uses TRBV15 and TRBJ1-2; 8 bases fit TRBD1. The CDR3 has 15 amino acids. V was pared by 4 bases and J by 4 bases, with 8 bases of the junction left unmatched. Germline lookup yields CDR1 LNHNV and CDR2 YYDKDF (reference sequence).

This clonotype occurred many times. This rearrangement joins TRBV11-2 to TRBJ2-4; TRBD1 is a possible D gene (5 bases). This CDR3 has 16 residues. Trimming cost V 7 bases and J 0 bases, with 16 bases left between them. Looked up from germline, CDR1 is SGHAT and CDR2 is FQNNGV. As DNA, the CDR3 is TGTGCCAGCACCTCTTATGGACAAGTAGCCAAAAACATTCAGTACTTC. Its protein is CASTSYGQVAKNIQYF. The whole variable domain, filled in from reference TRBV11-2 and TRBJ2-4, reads EAGVAQSPRYKIIEKRQSVAFWCNPISGHATLYWYQQILGQGPKLLIQFQNNGVVDDSQLPKDRFSAERLKGVDSTLKIQPAKLEDSAVYLCASTSYGQVAKNIQYFGAGTRLSVL.

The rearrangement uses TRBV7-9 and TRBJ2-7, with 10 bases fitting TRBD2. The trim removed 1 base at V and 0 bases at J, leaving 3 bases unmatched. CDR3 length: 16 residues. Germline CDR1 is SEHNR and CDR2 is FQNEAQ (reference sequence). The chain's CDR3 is CASSLDRLAGSYEQYF. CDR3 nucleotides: TGTGCCAGCAGCTTAGACCGACTAGCGGGCTCCTACGAGCAGTACTTC.

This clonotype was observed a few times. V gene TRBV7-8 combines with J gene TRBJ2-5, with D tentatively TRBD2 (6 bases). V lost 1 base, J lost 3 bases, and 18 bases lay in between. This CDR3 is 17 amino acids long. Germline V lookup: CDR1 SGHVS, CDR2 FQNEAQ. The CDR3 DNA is TGTGCCAGCAGCTTAGTAGGAGCCAGGGACTGGGAAGAGACCCAGTACTTC. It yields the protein CASSLVGARDWEETQYF.

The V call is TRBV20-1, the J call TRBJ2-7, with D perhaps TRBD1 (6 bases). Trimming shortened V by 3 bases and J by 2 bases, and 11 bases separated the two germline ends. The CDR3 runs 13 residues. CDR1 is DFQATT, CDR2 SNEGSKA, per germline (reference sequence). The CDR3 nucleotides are TGCAGTGCTAGTTGGGCAGGGGCCTACGAGCAGTACTTC. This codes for CSASWAGAYEQYF.

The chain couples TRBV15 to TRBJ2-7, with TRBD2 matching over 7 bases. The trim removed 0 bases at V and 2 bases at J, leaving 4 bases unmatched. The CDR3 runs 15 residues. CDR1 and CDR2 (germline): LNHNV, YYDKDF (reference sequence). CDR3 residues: CATSRDTGGTYEQYF. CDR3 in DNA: TGTGCCACCAGCAGAGATACGGGAGGCACCTACGAGCAGTACTTC.

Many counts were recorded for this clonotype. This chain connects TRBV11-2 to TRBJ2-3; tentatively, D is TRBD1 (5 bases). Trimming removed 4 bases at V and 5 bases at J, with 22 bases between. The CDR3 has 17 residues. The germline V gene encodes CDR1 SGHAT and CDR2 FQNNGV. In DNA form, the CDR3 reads TGTGCCAGCAGCTCAGAGTTCAGACAGCTGGCCCTAGATACGCAGTATTTT. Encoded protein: CASSSEFRQLALDTQYF.

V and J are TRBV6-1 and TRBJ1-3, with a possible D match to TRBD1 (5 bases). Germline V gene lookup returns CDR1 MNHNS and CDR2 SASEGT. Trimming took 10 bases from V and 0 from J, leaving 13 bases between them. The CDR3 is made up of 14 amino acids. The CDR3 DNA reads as TGTGCCACCTCAGCGGGACCCTCTGGAAACACCATATATTTT. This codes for CATSAGPSGNTIYF.

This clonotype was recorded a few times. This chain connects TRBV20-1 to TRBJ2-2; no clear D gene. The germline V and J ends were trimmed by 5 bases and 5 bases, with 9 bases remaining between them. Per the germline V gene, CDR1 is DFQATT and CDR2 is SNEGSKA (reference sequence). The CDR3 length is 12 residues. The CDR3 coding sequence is TGCAGTGCTCTCGCCAGGACCGGGGAGCTGTTTTTT. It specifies CSALARTGELFF.

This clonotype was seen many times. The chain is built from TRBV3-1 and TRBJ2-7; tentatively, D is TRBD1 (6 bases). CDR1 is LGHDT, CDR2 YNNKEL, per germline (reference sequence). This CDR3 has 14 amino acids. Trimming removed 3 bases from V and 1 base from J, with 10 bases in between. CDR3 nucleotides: TGTGCCAGCAGCCAGACCGGGACATCCTACGAGCAGTACTTC. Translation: CASSQTGTSYEQYF.

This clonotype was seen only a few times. The CDR3: CASTPRTSGRRTDTQYF. The DNA for the CDR3 is TGTGCCAGTACCCCGCGCACTAGCGGGCGACGCACAGATACGCAGTATTTT. The chain combines TRBV19 with TRBJ2-3; 9 nucleotides match TRBD2. This CDR3 contains 17 residues. Trimming took 7 bases from V and 1 from J; bases not matched to a gene: 12. From germline, CDR1 is LNHDA and CDR2 SQIVND (reference sequence).

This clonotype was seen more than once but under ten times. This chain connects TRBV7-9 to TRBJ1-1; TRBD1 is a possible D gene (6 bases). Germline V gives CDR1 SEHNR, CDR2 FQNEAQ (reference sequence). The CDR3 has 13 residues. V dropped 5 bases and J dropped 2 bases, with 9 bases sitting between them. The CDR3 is CASSQGKNTEAFF. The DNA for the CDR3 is TGTGCCAGCAGCCAGGGGAAAAACACTGAAGCTTTCTTT.

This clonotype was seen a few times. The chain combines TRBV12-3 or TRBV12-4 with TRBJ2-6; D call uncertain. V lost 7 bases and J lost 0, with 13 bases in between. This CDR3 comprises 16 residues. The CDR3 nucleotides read TGTGCCAGCACCCCCCGAGCGCCCTCTGGGGCCAACGTCCTGACTTTC. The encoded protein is CASTPRAPSGANVLTF.

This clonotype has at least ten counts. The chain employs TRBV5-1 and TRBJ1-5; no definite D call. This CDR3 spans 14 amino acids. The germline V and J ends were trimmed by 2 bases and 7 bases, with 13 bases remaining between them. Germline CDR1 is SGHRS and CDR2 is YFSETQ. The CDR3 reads CASSLSPGEQPQHF. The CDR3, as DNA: TGCGCCAGCAGCTTATCTCCAGGAGAACAGCCCCAGCATTTT.

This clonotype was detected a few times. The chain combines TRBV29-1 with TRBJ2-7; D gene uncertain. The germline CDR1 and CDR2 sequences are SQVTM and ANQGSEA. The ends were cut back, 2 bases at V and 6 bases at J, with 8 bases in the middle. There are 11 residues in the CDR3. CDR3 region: CSVELPPEQYF. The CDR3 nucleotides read TGCAGCGTTGAACTCCCACCCGAGCAGTACTTC.

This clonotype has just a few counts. CDR3 DNA: TGTGCCAGCAGCGAGACCACAGGGCATGGCTACACCTTC. Translating gives CASSETTGHGYTF. The chain couples TRBV9 to TRBJ1-2; TRBD1 might be the D (6 bases). Trimming shortened V by 3 bases and J by 6 bases, and 12 bases separated the two germline ends. CDR1 is SGDLS and CDR2 is YYNGEE in the germline V gene. The CDR3 has 13 residues.

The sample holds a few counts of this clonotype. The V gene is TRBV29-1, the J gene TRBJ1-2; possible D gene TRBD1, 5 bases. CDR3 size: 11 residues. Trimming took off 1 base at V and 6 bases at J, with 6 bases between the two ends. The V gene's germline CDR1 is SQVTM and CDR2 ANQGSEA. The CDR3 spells CSVEGGDGYTF. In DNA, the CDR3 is TGCAGCGTTGAAGGGGGGGATGGCTACACCTTC.

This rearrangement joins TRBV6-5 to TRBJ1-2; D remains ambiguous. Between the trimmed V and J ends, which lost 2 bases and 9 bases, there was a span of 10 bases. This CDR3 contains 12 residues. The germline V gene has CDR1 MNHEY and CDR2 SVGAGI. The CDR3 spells CASSYAGSRYTF. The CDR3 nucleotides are TGTGCCAGCAGTTACGCAGGAAGTCGCTACACCTTC.

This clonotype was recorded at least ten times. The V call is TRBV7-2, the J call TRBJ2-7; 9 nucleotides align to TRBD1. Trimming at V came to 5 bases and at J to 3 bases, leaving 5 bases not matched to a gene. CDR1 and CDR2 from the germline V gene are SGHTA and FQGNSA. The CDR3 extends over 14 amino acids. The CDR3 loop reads CASSPGQGFYEQYF. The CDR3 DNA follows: TGTGCCAGCAGCCCGGGACAGGGATTCTACGAGCAGTACTTC.

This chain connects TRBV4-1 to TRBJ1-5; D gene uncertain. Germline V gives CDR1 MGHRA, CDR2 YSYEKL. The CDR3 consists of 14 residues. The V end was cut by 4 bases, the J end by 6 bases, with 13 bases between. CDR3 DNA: TGCGCCAGCAGCCCCGAGGTAGGCCCTCAGCCCCAGCATTTT. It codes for CASSPEVGPQPQHF.

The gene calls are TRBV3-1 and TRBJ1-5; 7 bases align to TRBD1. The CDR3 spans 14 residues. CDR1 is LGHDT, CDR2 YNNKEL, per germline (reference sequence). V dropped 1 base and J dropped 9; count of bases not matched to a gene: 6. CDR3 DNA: TGTGCCAGCAGCCAAGGGACAGGTAAAAGGCCCCAGCATTTT. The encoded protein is CASSQGTGKRPQHF.

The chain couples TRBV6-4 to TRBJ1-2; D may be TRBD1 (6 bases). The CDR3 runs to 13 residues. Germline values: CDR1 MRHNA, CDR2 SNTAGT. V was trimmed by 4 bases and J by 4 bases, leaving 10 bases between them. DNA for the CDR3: TGTGCCAGCAGTGCCGAGGACAGCTATGGCTACACCTTC. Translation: CASSAEDSYGYTF.